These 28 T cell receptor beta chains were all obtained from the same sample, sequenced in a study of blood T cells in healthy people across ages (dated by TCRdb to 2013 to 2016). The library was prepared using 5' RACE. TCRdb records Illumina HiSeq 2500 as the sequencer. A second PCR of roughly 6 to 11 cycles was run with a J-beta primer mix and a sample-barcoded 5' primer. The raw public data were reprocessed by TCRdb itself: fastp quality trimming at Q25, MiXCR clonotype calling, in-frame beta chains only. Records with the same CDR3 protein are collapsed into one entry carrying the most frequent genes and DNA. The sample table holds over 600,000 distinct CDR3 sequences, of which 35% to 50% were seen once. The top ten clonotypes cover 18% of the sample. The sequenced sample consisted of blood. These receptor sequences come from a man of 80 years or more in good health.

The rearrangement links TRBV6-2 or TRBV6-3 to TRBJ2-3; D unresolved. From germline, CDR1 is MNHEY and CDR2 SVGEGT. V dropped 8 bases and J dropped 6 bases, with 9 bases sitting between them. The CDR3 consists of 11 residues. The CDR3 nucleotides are TGTGCCAGCGCCGTGGACGATACGCAGTATTTT. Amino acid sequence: CASAVDDTQYF.

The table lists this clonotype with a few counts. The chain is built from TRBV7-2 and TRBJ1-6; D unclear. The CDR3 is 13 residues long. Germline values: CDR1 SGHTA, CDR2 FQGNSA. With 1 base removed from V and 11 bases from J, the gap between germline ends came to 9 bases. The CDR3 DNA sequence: TGTGCCAGCAGCTTAGTCCCGGAAACACCCCTCCACTTT. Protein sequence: CASSLVPETPLHF.

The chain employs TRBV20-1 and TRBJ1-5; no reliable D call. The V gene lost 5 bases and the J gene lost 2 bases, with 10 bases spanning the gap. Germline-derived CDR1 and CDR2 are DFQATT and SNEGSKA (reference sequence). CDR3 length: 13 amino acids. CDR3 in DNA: TGCAGTGCTGGGCGGGCGGGCAATCAGCCCCAGCATTTT. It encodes CSAGRAGNQPQHF.

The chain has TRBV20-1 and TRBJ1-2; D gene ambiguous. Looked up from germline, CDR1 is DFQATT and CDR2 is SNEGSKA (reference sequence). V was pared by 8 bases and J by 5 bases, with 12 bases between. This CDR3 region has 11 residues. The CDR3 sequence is CSPKPDYGYTF. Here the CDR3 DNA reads TGCAGTCCTAAGCCAGATTATGGCTACACCTTC.

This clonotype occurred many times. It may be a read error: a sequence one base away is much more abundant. CDR3 residues: CASTRSTGTYNEQYF. Written as DNA, the CDR3 is TGTGCCAGCACCCGATCAACAGGAACCTACAATGAGCAGTACTTC. The rearrangement uses TRBV7-6 and TRBJ2-1; maybe TRBD1 (5 bases). The DNA end is a closer match to TRBJ2-7, so the J assignment may be wrong. Per germline, CDR1 SGHVS and CDR2 FNYEAQ. This CDR3 region has 15 residues.

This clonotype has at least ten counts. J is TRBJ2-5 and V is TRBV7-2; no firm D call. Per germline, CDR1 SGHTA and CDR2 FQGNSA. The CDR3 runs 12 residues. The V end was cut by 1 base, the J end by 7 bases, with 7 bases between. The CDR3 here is CASSLGWATQYF. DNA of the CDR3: TGTGCCAGCAGCTTAGGGTGGGCGACCCAGTACTTC.

The DNA of the CDR3 is TGTGCCAGCAGCGTAGCTGTGTCCCAAATGGGGGGCTACACCTTC. Amino acids: CASSVAVSQMGGYTF. The rearrangement links TRBV9 to TRBJ1-2; no reliable D call. The ends were cut back, 0 bases at V and 8 bases at J, with 17 bases in the middle. The CDR3 has 15 residues. Germline V lookup: CDR1 SGDLS, CDR2 YYNGEE.

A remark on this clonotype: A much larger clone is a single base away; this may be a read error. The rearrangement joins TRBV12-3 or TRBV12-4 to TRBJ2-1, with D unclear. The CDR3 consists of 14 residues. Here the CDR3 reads CASSLERAYNGQFF. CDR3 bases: TGTGCCAGCAGTTTAGAGCGAGCATACAATGGGCAGTTCTTC.

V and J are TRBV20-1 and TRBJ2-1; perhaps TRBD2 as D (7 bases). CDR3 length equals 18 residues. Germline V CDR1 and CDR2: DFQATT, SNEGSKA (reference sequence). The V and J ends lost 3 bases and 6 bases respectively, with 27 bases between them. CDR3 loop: CSASPSPHPGEGLNEQFF. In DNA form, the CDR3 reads TGCAGTGCTAGCCCCTCCCCCCATCCAGGGGAGGGCCTCAATGAGCAGTTCTTC.

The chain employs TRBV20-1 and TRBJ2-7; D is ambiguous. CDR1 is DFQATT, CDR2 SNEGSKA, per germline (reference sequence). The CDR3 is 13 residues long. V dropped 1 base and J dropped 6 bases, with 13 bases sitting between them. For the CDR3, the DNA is TGCAGTGCTAGAGTAAGGATTCGGCCCGAGCAGTACTTC. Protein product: CSARVRIRPEQYF.

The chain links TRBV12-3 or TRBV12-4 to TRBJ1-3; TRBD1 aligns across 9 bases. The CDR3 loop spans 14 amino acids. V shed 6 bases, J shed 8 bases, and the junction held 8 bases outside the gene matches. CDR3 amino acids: CASSNRDREYTIYF. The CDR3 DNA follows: TGTGCCAGCAGCAACCGGGACAGGGAATACACCATATATTTT.

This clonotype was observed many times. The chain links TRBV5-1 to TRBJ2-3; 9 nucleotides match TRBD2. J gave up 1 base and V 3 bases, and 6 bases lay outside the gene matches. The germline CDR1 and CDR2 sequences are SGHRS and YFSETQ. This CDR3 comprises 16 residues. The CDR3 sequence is CASSSILAGRTDTQYF. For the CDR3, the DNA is TGCGCCAGCAGCTCTATTCTAGCGGGGCGCACAGATACGCAGTATTTT.

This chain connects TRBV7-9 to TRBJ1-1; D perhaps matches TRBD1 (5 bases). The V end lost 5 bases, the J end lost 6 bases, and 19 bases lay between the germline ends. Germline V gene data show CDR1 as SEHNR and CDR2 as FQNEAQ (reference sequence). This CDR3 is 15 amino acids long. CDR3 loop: CASSPHGGGDAEAFF. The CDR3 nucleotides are TGTGCCAGCAGCCCCCACGGGGGGGGTGACGCTGAAGCTTTCTTT.

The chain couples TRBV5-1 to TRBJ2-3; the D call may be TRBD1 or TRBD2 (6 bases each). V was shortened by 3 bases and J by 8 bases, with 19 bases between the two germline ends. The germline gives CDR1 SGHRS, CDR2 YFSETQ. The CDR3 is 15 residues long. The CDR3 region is CASSYRGRDTGTQYF. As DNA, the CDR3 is TGCGCCAGCAGCTACCGGGGGCGAGACACTGGTACGCAGTATTTT.

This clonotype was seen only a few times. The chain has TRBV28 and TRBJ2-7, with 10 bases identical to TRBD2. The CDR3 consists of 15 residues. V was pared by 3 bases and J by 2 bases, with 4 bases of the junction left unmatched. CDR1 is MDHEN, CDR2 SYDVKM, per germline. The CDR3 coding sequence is TGTGCCAGCAGTTTCGCTAGCGGGGGAACCTACGAGCAGTACTTC. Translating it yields CASSFASGGTYEQYF.

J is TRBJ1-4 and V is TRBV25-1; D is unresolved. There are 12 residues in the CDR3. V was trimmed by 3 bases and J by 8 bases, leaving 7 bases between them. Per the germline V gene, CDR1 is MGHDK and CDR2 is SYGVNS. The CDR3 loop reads CASSEVREKLFF. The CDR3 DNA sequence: TGTGCCAGCAGTGAGGTGAGGGAAAAACTGTTTTTT.

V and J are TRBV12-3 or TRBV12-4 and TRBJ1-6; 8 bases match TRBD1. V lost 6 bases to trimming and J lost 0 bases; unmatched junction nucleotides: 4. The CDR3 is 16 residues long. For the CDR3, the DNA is TGTGCCAGCAGGCGACAGGGGAACTCCTATAATTCACCCCTCCACTTT. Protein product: CASRRQGNSYNSPLHF.

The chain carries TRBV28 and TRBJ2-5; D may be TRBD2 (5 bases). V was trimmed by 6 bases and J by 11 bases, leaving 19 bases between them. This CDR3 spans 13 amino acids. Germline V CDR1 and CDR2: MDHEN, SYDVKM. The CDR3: CASRRHAVGEQYF. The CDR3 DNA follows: TGTGCCAGCAGACGGCACGCGGTCGGGGAGCAGTACTTC.

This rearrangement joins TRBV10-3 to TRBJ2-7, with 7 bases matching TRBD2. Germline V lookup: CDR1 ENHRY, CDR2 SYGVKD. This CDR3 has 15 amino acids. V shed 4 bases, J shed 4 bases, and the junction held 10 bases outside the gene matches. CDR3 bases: TGTGCCATCAGTGGACGTAGCGGGCTCTTTTACGAGCAGTACTTC. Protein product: CAISGRSGLFYEQYF.

The CDR3 DNA sequence: TGCGCCAGCAGTCCCTTGACAGGGAAGGCCGGGGAGCTGTTTTTT. Translated, it gives CASSPLTGKAGELFF. This rearrangement joins TRBV5-1 to TRBJ2-2; 7 bases are a match to TRBD1. Germline V CDR1 and CDR2: SGHRS, YFSETQ. V shed 5 bases, J shed 6 bases, and the junction held 10 bases outside the gene matches. The CDR3 is 15 residues long.

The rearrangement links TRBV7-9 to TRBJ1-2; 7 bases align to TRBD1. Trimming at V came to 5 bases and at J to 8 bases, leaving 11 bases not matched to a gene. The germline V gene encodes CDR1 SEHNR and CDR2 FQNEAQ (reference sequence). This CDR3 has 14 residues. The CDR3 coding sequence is TGTGCCAGCAGCCCAGGACAGGAGAGTAGCGGCTACACCTTC. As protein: CASSPGQESSGYTF.

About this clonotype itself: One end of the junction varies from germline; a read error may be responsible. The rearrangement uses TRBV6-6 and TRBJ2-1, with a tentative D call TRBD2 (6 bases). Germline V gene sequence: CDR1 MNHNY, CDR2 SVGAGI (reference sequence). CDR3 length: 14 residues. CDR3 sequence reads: CVSSYAVDTSEQFF. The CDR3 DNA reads TGTGTCAGCAGTTATGCTGTGGATACTAGCGAGCAGTTCTTC.

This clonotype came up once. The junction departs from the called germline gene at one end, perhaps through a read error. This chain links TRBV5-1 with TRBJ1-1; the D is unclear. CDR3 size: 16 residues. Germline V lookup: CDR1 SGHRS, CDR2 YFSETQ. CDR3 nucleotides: TGCGCCAGCAACTTGTCAACGGGAGCGATGAACACTGAAGCTTTCTTT. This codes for CASNLSTGAMNTEAFF.

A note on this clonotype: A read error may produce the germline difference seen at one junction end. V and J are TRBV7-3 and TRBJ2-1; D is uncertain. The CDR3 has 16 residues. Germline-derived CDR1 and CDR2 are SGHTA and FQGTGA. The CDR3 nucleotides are TGTGCCAGCCGCTTAGAGACTCCGAGCTCCTACAATGAGCAGTTCTTC. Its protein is CASRLETPSSYNEQFF.

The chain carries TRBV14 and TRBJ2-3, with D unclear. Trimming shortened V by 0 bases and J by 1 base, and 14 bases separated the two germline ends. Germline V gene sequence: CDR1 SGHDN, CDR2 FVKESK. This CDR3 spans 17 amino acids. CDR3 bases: TGTGCCAGCAGCCAAGATATTGGCGGTCGTGGCACAGATACGCAGTATTTT. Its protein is CASSQDIGGRGTDTQYF.

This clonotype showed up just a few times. CDR3 nucleotides: TGTGCCAGCAGCCCAGGGCAATGGGACCAAGAGACCCAGTACTTC. Protein product: CASSPGQWDQETQYF. This rearrangement joins TRBV14 to TRBJ2-5; D might be TRBD1 (5 bases). The CDR3 loop spans 15 amino acids. The V end lost 4 bases, the J end lost 0 bases, and 12 bases lay between the germline ends. Germline V gene lookup returns CDR1 SGHDN and CDR2 FVKESK.

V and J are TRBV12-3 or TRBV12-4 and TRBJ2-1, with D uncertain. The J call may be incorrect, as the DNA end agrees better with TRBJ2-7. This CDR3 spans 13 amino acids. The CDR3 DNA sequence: TGTGCCAGCAGAACCGACCACTACAATGAGCAGTACTTC. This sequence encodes CASRTDHYNEQYF.

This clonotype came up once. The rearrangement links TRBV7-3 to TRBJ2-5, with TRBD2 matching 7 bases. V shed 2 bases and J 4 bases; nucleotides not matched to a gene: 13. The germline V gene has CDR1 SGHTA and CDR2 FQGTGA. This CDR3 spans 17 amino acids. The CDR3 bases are TGTGCCAGCAGCTTAGGGCGCGGGGGAGAGGGGTCAGAGACCCAGTACTTC. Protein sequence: CASSLGRGGEGSETQYF.